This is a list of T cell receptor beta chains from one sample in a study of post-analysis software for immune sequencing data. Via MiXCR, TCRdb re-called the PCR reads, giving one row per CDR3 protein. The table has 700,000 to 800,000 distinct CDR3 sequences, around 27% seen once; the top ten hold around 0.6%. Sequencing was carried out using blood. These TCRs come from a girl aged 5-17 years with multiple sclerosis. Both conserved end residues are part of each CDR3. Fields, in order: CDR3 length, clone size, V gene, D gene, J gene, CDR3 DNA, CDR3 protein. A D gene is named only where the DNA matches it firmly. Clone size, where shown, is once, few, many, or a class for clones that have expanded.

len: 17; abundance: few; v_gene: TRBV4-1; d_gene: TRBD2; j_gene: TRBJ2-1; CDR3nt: TGCGCCAGCAGCCAAGTCCCGACTAGCGGGAGCTACAATGAGCAGTTCTTC; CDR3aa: CASSQVPTSGSYNEQFF
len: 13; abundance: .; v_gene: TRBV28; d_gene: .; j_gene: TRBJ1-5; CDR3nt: TGTGCCAGCAGTGAACGGATGACGCGCTCCCAGCATTTT; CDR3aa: CASSERMTRSQHF
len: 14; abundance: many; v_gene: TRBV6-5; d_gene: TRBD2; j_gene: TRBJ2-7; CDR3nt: TGTGCCAGCAGACGACTAGCGGAGGCCTCGAGGGAGTACTTC; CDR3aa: CASRRLAEASREYF
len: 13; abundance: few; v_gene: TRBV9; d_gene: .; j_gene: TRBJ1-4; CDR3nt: TGTGCCAGCAGCGTAGAACTTGGAGAAAAACTGTTTTTT; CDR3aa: CASSVELGEKLFF
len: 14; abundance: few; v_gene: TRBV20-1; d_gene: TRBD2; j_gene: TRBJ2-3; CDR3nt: TGCAGTGCTTGGACTAGCGGGAGGGCAGATACGCAGTATTTT; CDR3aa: CSAWTSGRADTQYF
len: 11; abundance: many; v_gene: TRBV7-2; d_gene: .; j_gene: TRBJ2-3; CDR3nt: TGTGCCAGCGGTCGCACAGATACGCAGTATTTT; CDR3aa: CASGRTDTQYF
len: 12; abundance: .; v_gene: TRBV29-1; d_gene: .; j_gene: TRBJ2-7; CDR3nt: TGCAGCGTCAGGGTCCGGCGTGTCGAGCAGTACTTC; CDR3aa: CSVRVRRVEQYF
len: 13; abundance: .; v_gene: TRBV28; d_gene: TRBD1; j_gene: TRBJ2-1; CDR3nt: TGTGCCAGCACCCCGGGACAGCTTAATGAGCAGTTCTTC; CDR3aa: CASTPGQLNEQFF
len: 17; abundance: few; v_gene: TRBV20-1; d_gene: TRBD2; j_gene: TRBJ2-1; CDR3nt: TGCAGTGCTAGAGATGTTCTAGCGGGGGAATCCTACAATGAGCAGTTCTTC; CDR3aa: CSARDVLAGESYNEQFF
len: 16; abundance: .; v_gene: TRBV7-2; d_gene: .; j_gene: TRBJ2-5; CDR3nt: TGTGCCAGCAGCTTAGTACTCGACCCGTACCAAGAGACCCAGTACTTC; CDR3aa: CASSLVLDPYQETQYF
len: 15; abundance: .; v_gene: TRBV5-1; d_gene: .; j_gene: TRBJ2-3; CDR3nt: TGCGCCAGCAGCTTCGGCGGGATTCGGACAGATACGCAGTATTTT; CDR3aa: CASSFGGIRTDTQYF
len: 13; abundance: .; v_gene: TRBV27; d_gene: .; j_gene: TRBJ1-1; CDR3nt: TGTGCCACGGGGCGATATGAAAACACTGAAGCTGTCTTT; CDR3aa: CATGRYENTEAVF
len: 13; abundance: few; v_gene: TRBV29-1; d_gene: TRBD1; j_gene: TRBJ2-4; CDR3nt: TGCAGCGTTGAAGATCACAGGGGAGACATTCAGTACTTC; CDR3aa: CSVEDHRGDIQYF
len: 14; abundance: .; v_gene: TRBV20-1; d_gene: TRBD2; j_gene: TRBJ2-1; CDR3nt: TGCAGTGCTAGAATATCTAGCGGGAGTGCTGAGCAGTTCTTC; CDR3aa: CSARISSGSAEQFF
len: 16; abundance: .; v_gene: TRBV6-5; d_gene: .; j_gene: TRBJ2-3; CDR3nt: TGTGCCAGCAGTTACTCTGGCGCAGGGTTCAGGGATACGCAGTATTTT; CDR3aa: CASSYSGAGFRDTQYF
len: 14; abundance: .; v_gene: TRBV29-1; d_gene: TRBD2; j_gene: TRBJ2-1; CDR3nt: TGCAGCGGCAGCGGGACTAGACAGTCCAATGAGCAGTTCTTC; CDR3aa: CSGSGTRQSNEQFF
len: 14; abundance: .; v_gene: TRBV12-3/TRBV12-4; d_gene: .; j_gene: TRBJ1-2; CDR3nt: TGTGCCAGCAGTTTTTGGACGCCCGTCTATGGCTACACCTTC; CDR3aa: CASSFWTPVYGYTF
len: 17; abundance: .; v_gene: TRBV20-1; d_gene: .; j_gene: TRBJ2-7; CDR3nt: TGCAGTGCTATTGGGGCAGCCGATTATTTCAGCTCCTACGAGCAGTACTTC; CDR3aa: CSAIGAADYFSSYEQYF
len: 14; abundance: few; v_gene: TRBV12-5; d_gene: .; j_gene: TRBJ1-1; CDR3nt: TGTGCTAGTGGGACTTTTCCCTCGAACACTGAAGCTTTCTTT; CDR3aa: CASGTFPSNTEAFF
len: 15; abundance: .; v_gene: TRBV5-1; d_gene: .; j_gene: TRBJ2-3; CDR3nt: TGCGCCAGCAGCTTGGGGGGGCTACGACACGATACGCAGTATTTT; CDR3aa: CASSLGGLRHDTQYF
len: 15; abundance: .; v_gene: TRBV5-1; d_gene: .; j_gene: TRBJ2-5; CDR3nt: TGCGCCAGCAGCTTGCTCCCGGGGAGACAAGAGACCCAGTACTTC; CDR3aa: CASSLLPGRQETQYF
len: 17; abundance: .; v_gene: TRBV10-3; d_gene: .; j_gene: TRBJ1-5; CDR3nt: TGTGCCATCAGTGAGTATATGGACAGAAATAGCAATCAGCCCCAGCATTTT; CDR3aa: CAISEYMDRNSNQPQHF
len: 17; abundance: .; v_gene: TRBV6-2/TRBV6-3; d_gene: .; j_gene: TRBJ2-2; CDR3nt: TGTGCCAGCACCCTCGACAGGACCCAGGGGGGCACCGGGGAGCTGTTTTTT; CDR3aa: CASTLDRTQGGTGELFF
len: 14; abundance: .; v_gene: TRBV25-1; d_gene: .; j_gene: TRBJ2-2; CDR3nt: TGTGCCACACACGGGGGTAGGCGAACCGGGGAGCTGTTTTTT; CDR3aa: CATHGGRRTGELFF
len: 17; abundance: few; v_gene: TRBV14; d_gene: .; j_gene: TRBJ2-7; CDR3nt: TGTGCCAGCAGCCATACCGAACAGGGATCCTTTACCTACGAGCAGTACTTC; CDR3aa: CASSHTEQGSFTYEQYF
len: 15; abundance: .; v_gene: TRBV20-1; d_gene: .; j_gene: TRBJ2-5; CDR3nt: TGCAGTGCTAGACCGCTAGTGGGCCAGCAAGAGACCCAGTACTTC; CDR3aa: CSARPLVGQQETQYF
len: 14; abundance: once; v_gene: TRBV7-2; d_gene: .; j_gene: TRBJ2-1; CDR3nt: TGTGCCACCTCTTCCCCTGGGTCCTACAATGAGCAGTTCTTC; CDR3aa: CATSSPGSYNEQFF
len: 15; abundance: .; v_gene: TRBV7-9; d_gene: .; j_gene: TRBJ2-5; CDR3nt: TGTGCCAGCAGCTTACCGGGGGAAATCCAAGAGACCCAGTACTTC; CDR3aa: CASSLPGEIQETQYF
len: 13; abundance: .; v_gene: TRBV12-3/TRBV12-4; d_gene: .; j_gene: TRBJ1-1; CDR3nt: TGTGCCAGCAGTGAGACCCGGAACACTGAAGCTTTCTTT; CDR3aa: CASSETRNTEAFF
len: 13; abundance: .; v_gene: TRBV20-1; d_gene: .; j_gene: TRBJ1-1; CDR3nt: TGCAGTGCGCCCGTTTTTGGGGACACTGAAGCTTTCTTT; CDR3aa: CSAPVFGDTEAFF
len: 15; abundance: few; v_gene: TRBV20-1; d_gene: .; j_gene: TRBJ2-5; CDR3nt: TGCAGTGCTAGAGATCTGGCCAGGGTGAAAGAGACCCAGTACTTC; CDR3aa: CSARDLARVKETQYF
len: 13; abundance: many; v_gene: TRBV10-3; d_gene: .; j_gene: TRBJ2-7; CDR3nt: TGTGCCATCAGTCCGGGGTTAACCTACGAGCAGTACTTC; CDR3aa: CAISPGLTYEQYF
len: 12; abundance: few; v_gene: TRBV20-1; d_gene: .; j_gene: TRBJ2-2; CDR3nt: TGCAGTGCTAGACCGGACACCGGGGAGCTGTTTTTT; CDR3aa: CSARPDTGELFF
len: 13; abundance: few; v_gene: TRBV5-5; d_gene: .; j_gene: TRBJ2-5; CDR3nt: TGTGCCAGCAGCTTTATCGGGTGGGAGACCCAGTACTTC; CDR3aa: CASSFIGWETQYF
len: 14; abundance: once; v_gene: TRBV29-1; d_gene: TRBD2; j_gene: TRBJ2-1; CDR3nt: TGCAGCGTTGAGTGGCGGGAGAGTGGTGATGAGCAGTTCTTC; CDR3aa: CSVEWRESGDEQFF
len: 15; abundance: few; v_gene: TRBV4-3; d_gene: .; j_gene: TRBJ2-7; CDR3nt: TGCGCCAGCAGCCTGAACTCGGGGGCCCCCTACGAGCAGTACTTC; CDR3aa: CASSLNSGAPYEQYF
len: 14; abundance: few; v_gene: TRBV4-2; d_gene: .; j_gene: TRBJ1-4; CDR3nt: TGTGCCAGCAGCCGAGAGGGGCTTAATGAAAAACTGTTTTTT; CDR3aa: CASSREGLNEKLFF
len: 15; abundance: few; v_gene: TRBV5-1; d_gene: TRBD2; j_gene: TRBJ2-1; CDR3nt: TGCGCCAGCAGCTTGGAGGCGGGAGCCGGCGATGAGCAGTTCTTC; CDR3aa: CASSLEAGAGDEQFF
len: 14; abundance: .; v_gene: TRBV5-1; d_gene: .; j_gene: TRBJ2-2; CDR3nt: TGCGCCAGCAGCGGAGGACAGAACACCGGGGAGCTGTTTTTT; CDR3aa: CASSGGQNTGELFF
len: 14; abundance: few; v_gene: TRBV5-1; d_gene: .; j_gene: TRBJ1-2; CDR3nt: TGCGCCAGCAGCTTGACAGGGAACGACTATGGCTACACCTTC; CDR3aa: CASSLTGNDYGYTF
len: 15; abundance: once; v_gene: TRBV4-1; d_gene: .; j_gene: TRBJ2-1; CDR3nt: TGCGCCAGCAGCGCCGGTTCCCAAAACTACAATGAGCGGTTCTTC; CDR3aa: CASSAGSQNYNERFF
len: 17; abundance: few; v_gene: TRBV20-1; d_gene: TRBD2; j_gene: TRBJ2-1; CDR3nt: TGCAGTGCTATCCGGCTAGCGGGAGGCGTGAACTACAATGAGCAGTTCTTC; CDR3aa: CSAIRLAGGVNYNEQFF
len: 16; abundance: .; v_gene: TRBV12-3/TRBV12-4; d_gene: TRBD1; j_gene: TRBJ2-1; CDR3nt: TGTGCCAGCAGCCGAAACGAAGGGGGCTCCTACGATGAGCAGTTCTTC; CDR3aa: CASSRNEGGSYDEQFF
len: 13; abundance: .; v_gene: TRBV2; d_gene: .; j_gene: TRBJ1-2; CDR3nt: TGTGCCAGCAGGGGCGACGGTGACTATGGCTACACCTTC; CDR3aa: CASRGDGDYGYTF
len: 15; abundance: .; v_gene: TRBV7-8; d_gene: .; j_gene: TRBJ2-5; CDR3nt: TGTGCCAGCAGACCTACGTGGCGGGGAAGAGAGACCCAGTACTTC; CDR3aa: CASRPTWRGRETQYF
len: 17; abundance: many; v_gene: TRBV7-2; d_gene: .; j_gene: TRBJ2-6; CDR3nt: TGTGCCAGCAGCTTACAGGGGACCCTGACTGGGGCCAACGTCCTGACTTTC; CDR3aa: CASSLQGTLTGANVLTF
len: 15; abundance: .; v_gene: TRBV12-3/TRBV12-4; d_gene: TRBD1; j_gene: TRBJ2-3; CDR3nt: TGTGCCAGCAGCCCATTCGGACAGGGGGCGAATACGCAGTATTTT; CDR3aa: CASSPFGQGANTQYF
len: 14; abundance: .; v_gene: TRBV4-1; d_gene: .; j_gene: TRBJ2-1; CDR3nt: TGCGCCAGCAGCCAAGTCCCCACGTACAATGAGCAGTTCTTC; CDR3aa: CASSQVPTYNEQFF
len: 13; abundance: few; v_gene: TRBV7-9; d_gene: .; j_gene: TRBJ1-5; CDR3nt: TGTGCCAGCAGCTTCGATGGGAATCAGCCCCAGCATTTT; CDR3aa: CASSFDGNQPQHF
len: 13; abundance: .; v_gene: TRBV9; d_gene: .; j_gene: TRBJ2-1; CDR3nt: TGTGCCAGCAGGGGGAACGGGATTACTGAGCAGTTCTTC; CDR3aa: CASRGNGITEQFF
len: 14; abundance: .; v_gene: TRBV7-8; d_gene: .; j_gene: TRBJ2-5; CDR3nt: TGTGCCAGCAGCACAACCAGGGACGGGGAGACCCAGTACTTC; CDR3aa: CASSTTRDGETQYF
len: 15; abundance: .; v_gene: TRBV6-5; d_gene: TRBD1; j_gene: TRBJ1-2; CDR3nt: TGTGCCAGCAGTTTCTTGACAGGGTTGGGCTATGGCTACACCTTC; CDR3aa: CASSFLTGLGYGYTF
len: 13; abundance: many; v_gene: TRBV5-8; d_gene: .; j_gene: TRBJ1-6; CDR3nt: TGTAGGACGGAGAGCTCCTATAATTCACCCCTCCACTTT; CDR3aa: CRTESSYNSPLHF